The TCR beta chain under discussion was sequenced for a study of blood T cells in healthy people across ages. Findings and caveats of the study: Older individuals had lower TCR beta diversity per million T cells (the decline was roughly linear). Calculation of diversity from one million T cells yielded estimates considered to be underestimates.

On this clonotype: Its antigen is still unknown.

Germline CDR1 and CDR2: DFQATT and SNEGSKA (reference sequence). This CDR3 has 10 amino acids. V shed 5 bases and J shed 3 bases, with 4 bases lying between them. Peripheral blood, roughly 9.3 milliliters per donor, was collected. With a J-beta primer mix and a sample-barcoded 5' primer, a second PCR ran about 6 to 11 cycles. Researchers report that a template-switch adaptor with 12 random nucleotides tagged each cDNA molecule. TCRdb called the 5' RACE reads again in MiXCR, with one record for every CDR3 protein. The table lists under 1,000,000 distinct CDR3 sequences, 30% to 45% of them singletons. The sample comprised blood. The chain recombines TRBV20-1 with TRBJ1-2; unclear D gene. The sequence was collected from a man between 18 and 35 years old in good health. The CDR3 reads CSAHDYGYTF. CDR3 sequence (DNA): TGCAGTGCTCATGACTATGGCTACACCTTC.